A selection of T cell receptor beta chains follows, all from one sample in a study of blood T cell repertoires in COVID-19. Measured with immunoSEQ multiplex PCR; TCRdb has only the in-frame clones, and not every one. The data show approximately 300,000 clones, with 85% seen just once and about 2% held by the top ten. Sequenced: PBMCs or T cells enriched from blood (not recorded which). The receptors stem from a woman aged 30 to 39 who had been exposed to COVID-19. The CDR3 runs from the conserved cysteine through the conserved F or W. The D gene is left open where the match is weak. Clone size, where shown, is once, few, many, or a class for clones that have expanded.

j_call: TRBJ1-2; v_call: TRBV4-3; clone_size: NA; d_call: NA; cdr3_nt: TGCGCCAGCAGCCAACCCGACTATGGCTACACCTTC; cdr3_aa: CASSQPDYGYTF
j_call: TRBJ2-1; v_call: TRBV19; clone_size: NA; d_call: TRBD2; cdr3_nt: TGTACCAGTAGTTTCCGACTAGCGGGGAGCTCCTACAATGAGCAGTTCTTC; cdr3_aa: CTSSFRLAGSSYNEQFF
j_call: TRBJ1-2; v_call: TRBV25-1; clone_size: NA; d_call: NA; cdr3_nt: TGTGCCAGCAGTAAGAACAGGAAAATCGGTGGCTACACCTTC; cdr3_aa: CASSKNRKIGGYTF
j_call: TRBJ1-2; v_call: TRBV7-3; clone_size: NA; d_call: NA; cdr3_nt: TGTGCCAGCAGCTTTACAGCGGGTTATGGCTACACCTTC; cdr3_aa: CASSFTAGYGYTF
j_call: TRBJ2-5; v_call: TRBV3-1/TRBV3-2; clone_size: NA; d_call: TRBD2; cdr3_nt: TGTGCCAGCAGCCGGTTAGGGACTAGAGGAGAGACCCAGTACTTC; cdr3_aa: CASSRLGTRGETQYF
j_call: TRBJ1-5; v_call: TRBV19; clone_size: once; d_call: NA; cdr3_nt: TGTGCCAGTACCGTAGGGGGCAATCAGCCCCAGCATTTT; cdr3_aa: CASTVGGNQPQHF
j_call: TRBJ1-4; v_call: TRBV18; clone_size: NA; d_call: NA; cdr3_nt: TGTGCCAGCACGAATGGGTTCGGGAATGAAAAACTGTTTTTT; cdr3_aa: CASTNGFGNEKLFF
j_call: TRBJ1-2; v_call: TRBV19; clone_size: NA; d_call: NA; cdr3_nt: TGTGCCAGTAGACGAACAGAAACAAACTATGGCTACACCTTC; cdr3_aa: CASRRTETNYGYTF
j_call: TRBJ2-5; v_call: TRBV2; clone_size: once; d_call: TRBD1; cdr3_nt: TGTGCCAGCAAATACGGACAGGGGGAAAGTGAGACCCAGTACTTC; cdr3_aa: CASKYGQGESETQYF
j_call: TRBJ2-2; v_call: TRBV24-1; clone_size: NA; d_call: NA; cdr3_nt: TGTGCCACCGGGCAGGAGAACACCGGGGAGCTGTTTTTT; cdr3_aa: CATGQENTGELFF
j_call: TRBJ1-5; v_call: TRBV30; clone_size: NA; d_call: NA; cdr3_nt: TGTGCCTGGAGTGTAGTGCAGGGAGGACAGCCCCAGCATTTT; cdr3_aa: CAWSVVQGGQPQHF
j_call: TRBJ2-7; v_call: TRBV30; clone_size: NA; d_call: NA; cdr3_nt: TGTGCCTGGGACAGGTCCTACGAGCAGTACTTC; cdr3_aa: CAWDRSYEQYF
j_call: TRBJ1-1; v_call: TRBV30; clone_size: few; d_call: NA; cdr3_nt: TGTGCCTGGGGGCGAGGGAACACTGAAGCTTTCTTT; cdr3_aa: CAWGRGNTEAFF
j_call: TRBJ1-5; v_call: TRBV12-5; clone_size: NA; d_call: NA; cdr3_nt: TGTGCTAGTGGTCTCCAGACGACAAGATATAGCAATCAGCCCCAGCATTTT; cdr3_aa: CASGLQTTRYSNQPQHF
j_call: TRBJ2-5; v_call: TRBV7-2; clone_size: NA; d_call: NA; cdr3_nt: TGTGCCAGCAGCTTAATGGGCACCCAAGAGACCCAGTACTTC; cdr3_aa: CASSLMGTQETQYF
j_call: TRBJ2-7; v_call: TRBV18; clone_size: NA; d_call: TRBD1; cdr3_nt: TGTGCCAGCTCCGATATAGGGACAGGGGAAGAGCAGTACTTC; cdr3_aa: CASSDIGTGEEQYF
j_call: TRBJ1-1; v_call: TRBV10-1; clone_size: once; d_call: NA; cdr3_nt: TGCGCCAGCAGTGACAGGGTGCACACTGAAGCTTTCTTT; cdr3_aa: CASSDRVHTEAFF
j_call: TRBJ2-3; v_call: TRBV29-1; clone_size: NA; d_call: TRBD1; cdr3_nt: TGCAGCGTGATACAGGGGATAAGCACAGATACGCAGTATTTT; cdr3_aa: CSVIQGISTDTQYF
j_call: TRBJ2-7; v_call: TRBV11-2; clone_size: NA; d_call: TRBD1; cdr3_nt: TGTGCCAGCAGCCCAGGACAGGGGAGGGTCTACGAGCAGTACTTC; cdr3_aa: CASSPGQGRVYEQYF
j_call: TRBJ2-7; v_call: TRBV7-3; clone_size: NA; d_call: NA; cdr3_nt: TGTGCCAGCAGCCCCCCTGGGGCGTCCGAGCAGTACTTC; cdr3_aa: CASSPPGASEQYF
j_call: TRBJ2-5; v_call: TRBV27; clone_size: NA; d_call: TRBD2; cdr3_nt: TGTGCCAGCAGTTTTATGACTAGCGGCCGACATCCCCCTACCCAGTACTTC; cdr3_aa: CASSFMTSGRHPPTQYF
j_call: TRBJ2-2; v_call: TRBV27; clone_size: NA; d_call: NA; cdr3_nt: TGTGCCAGCAGTCCAGCGAACACCGGGGAGCTGTTTTTT; cdr3_aa: CASSPANTGELFF
j_call: TRBJ2-7; v_call: TRBV27; clone_size: NA; d_call: TRBD1; cdr3_nt: TGTGCCAGCAGTTTTGCAGGGGGTTCCTACGAGCAGTACTTC; cdr3_aa: CASSFAGGSYEQYF
j_call: TRBJ2-2; v_call: TRBV18; clone_size: NA; d_call: NA; cdr3_nt: TGTGCCAGCTCACCGAGGGAACAGAGCACCGGGGAGCTGTTTTTT; cdr3_aa: CASSPREQSTGELFF
j_call: TRBJ1-1; v_call: TRBV18; clone_size: NA; d_call: NA; cdr3_nt: TGTGCCAGCTCAGGGGACATCTCGAGTAGCACTGAAGCTTTCTTT; cdr3_aa: CASSGDISSSTEAFF
j_call: TRBJ2-1; v_call: TRBV24-1; clone_size: NA; d_call: TRBD1; cdr3_nt: TGTGCCACCACGGGACAGGGTTATGAGCAGTTCTTC; cdr3_aa: CATTGQGYEQFF
j_call: TRBJ2-5; v_call: TRBV9; clone_size: once; d_call: TRBD2; cdr3_nt: TGTGCCAGCAGCGTAGGTCTAGCGGGAGGGGAAGAGACCCAGTACTTC; cdr3_aa: CASSVGLAGGEETQYF
j_call: TRBJ1-3; v_call: TRBV6-5; clone_size: NA; d_call: NA; cdr3_nt: TGTGCCAGCCGGGATGGGGGGATCGGTGGAAACACCATATATTTT; cdr3_aa: CASRDGGIGGNTIYF
j_call: TRBJ1-2; v_call: TRBV4-3; clone_size: NA; d_call: NA; cdr3_nt: TGCGCCAGCAGCCAAGAAAGACGGAGGGGCGGCTACACCTTC; cdr3_aa: CASSQERRRGGYTF